A single sample gave rise to the 6 T cell receptor beta chains below, sequenced in a study of blood T cell repertoires in COVID-19. Repertoires were generated with immunoSEQ multiplex PCR, while TCRdb's copy carries only in-frame clones and drops some. The sample consists of around 250,000 clones, roughly four fifths of them appearing once. The sequencing sample was made of PBMCs or T cells enriched from blood (not recorded which). These receptors were collected from a man aged 25-45 years with acute COVID-19.

J is TRBJ2-3 and V is TRBV4-1; D perhaps matches TRBD1 (6 bases). The CDR3 consists of 16 residues. Germline CDR1 is MGHRA and CDR2 is YSYEKL. Between the trimmed V and J ends, which lost 2 bases and 0 bases, there was a span of 12 bases. The DNA of the CDR3 is TGCGCCAGCAGCCAAACGGACAGTTCGAGCACAGATACGCAGTATTTT. It translates to CASSQTDSSSTDTQYF.

The chain links TRBV3-1 (or the pseudogene TRBV3-2) to TRBJ1-4, with 7 bases fitting TRBD1. Trimming cost V 5 bases and J 6 bases; bases outside gene matches: 9. The CDR3 has 15 amino acids. CDR1 is LGHDT and CDR2 is YNNKEL in the germline V gene (reference sequence). The CDR3 DNA is TGTGCCAGCAGCGACCGGAGGGGGCTTGATGAAAAACTGTTTTTT. It translates to CASSDRRGLDEKLFF.

In this sample, this clone turned up once. This sequence joins TRBV19 and TRBJ2-2, with D uncertain. The length of the CDR3 is 14 residues. V was trimmed by 3 bases and J by 4 bases, leaving 9 bases between them. Germline assignment: CDR1 LNHDA and CDR2 SQIVND (reference sequence). The CDR3, as DNA: TGTGCCAGTAGTATTTCCGGGTCCACCGGGGAGCTGTTTTTT. Translation: CASSISGSTGELFF. Full variable domain (rest looked up from reference TRBV19 and TRBJ2-2): DGGITQSPKYLFRKEGQNVTLSCEQNLNHDAMYWYRQDPGQGLRLIYYSQIVNDFQKGDIAEGYSVSREKKESFPLTVTSAQKNPTAFYLCASSISGSTGELFFGEGSRLTVL.

The CDR3 coding sequence is TGTGCCAGCAGCAAAAGGGACAGCTTAACACTCGGCGAAAAACTGTTTTTT. This gives the protein CASSKRDSLTLGEKLFF. The V gene is TRBV21-1, the J gene TRBJ1-4; TRBD1, the table's D call, lacks a check against the DNA. TRBV21-1 corresponds to a pseudogene. The CDR3 consists of 17 residues.

The chain employs TRBV6-5 and TRBJ1-5; no reliable D call. The CDR3 spans 15 residues. Germline CDR1 and CDR2: MNHEY and SVGAGI. With 8 bases removed from V and 2 bases from J, the gap between germline ends came to 16 bases. CDR3 in DNA: TGTGCCAGCTCCTCGGGAGACCTGGGCAATCAGCCCCAGCATTTT. Translation: CASSSGDLGNQPQHF.

CDR3 amino acids: CASSIVDQEGGYTF. The CDR3 region has the DNA TGTGCCAGTAGTATAGTCGACCAGGAGGGTGGCTACACCTTC. V gene TRBV19 combines with J gene TRBJ1-2; D unresolved. The V gene's germline CDR1 is LNHDA and CDR2 SQIVND (reference sequence). This CDR3 is 14 amino acids long. The V gene lost 1 base and the J gene lost 7 bases, with 13 bases spanning the gap. The full variable domain, completed using reference TRBV19 and TRBJ1-2, is DGGITQSPKYLFRKEGQNVTLSCEQNLNHDAMYWYRQDPGQGLRLIYYSQIVNDFQKGDIAEGYSVSREKKESFPLTVTSAQKNPTAFYLCASSIVDQEGGYTFGSGTRLTVV.